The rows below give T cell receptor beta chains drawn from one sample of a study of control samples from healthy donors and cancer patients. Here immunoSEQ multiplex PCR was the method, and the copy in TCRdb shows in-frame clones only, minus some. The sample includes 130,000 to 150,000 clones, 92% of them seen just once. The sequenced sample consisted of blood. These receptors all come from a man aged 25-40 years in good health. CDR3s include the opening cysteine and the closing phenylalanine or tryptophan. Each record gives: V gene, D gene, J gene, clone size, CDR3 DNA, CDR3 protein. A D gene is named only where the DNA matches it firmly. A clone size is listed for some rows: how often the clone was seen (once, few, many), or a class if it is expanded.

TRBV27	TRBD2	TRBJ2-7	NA	TGTGCCAGCAGTTCGACGACACCGGGACTAGCGGGAGGTCTGGAGCAGTACTTC	CASSSTTPGLAGGLEQYF
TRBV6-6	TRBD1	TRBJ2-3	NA	TGTGCCAGCAGTTACCTGGGACAGGGGATAGATACGCAGTATTTT	CASSYLGQGIDTQYF
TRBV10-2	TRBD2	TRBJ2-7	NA	TGCGCCAGCAGTGAGGGTAGCGGGAGCTCCTACGAGCAGTACTTC	CASSEGSGSSYEQYF
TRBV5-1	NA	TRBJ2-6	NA	TGCGCCAGCAGCTTGGACTGGTCTGGGGCCAACGTCCTGACTTTC	CASSLDWSGANVLTF
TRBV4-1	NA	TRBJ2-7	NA	TGCGCCAGCAGCCTCGCCGGGACGGGCTTGGGGGAGCAGTACTTC	CASSLAGTGLGEQYF
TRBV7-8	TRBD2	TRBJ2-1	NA	TGTGCCAGCAAGTACGCGGGAGGACCATACAATGAGCAGTTCTTC	CASKYAGGPYNEQFF
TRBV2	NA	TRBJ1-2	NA	TGTGCCAGCAGTGCATCGGCCACCTATGGCTACACCTTC	CASSASATYGYTF
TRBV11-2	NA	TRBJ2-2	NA	TGTGCCAGCAGCTTAGTTAAGGGGCCGAACACCGGGGAGCTGTTTTTT	CASSLVKGPNTGELFF
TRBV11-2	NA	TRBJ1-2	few	TGTGCCAGCAGGCAAACGCGTAACTATGGCTACACCTTC	CASRQTRNYGYTF
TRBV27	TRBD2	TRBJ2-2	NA	TGTGCCAGCAGGGGACTAGCGGTAAACACCGGGGAGCTGTTTTTT	CASRGLAVNTGELFF
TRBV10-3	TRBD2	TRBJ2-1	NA	TGTGCCATCAGTGACTCCGGACTAGCGAAAAGCCAGCAGTTCTTC	CAISDSGLAKSQQFF
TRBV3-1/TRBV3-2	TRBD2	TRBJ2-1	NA	TGTGCCAGCAGCCAAACCCTTCTAGCGGGAGTGTATAATACGCAGTTCTTC	CASSQTLLAGVYNTQFF
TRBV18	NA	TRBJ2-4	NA	TGTGCCAGCTCACCAAGCCTCGATGCGGGCATTCAGTACTTC	CASSPSLDAGIQYF
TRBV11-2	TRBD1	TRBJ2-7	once	TGTGCCAGCAGCCCCCCGGGACAGGGGGTCTACGAGCAGTACTTC	CASSPPGQGVYEQYF
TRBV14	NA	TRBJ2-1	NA	TGTGCCAGCAGCCAAGTAGAAGCCACTGTCTACAATGAGCAGTTCTTC	CASSQVEATVYNEQFF
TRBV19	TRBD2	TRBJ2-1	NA	TGTGCCAGTAGTAGGACTAGCGGGAGGCTCTTTGCTGAGCAGTTCTTC	CASSRTSGRLFAEQFF
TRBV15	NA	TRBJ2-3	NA	TGTGCCACCAGCAGAGATCGTTCAGATACGCAGTATTTT	CATSRDRSDTQYF
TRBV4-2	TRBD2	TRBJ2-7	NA	TGTGCCAGCAGCCAAGGACTTATTAGCGGGAGGTTGTACGAGCAGTACTTC	CASSQGLISGRLYEQYF
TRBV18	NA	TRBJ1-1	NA	TGTGCCAGCTCACCAGGACAAAACACTGAAGCTTTCTTT	CASSPGQNTEAFF
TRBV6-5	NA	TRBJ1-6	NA	TGTGCCAGCACCCCCCAGGGATTAGGGAATTCACCCCTCCACTTT	CASTPQGLGNSPLHF
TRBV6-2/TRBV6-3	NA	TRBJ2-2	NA	TGTGCCAGCAGTTACGGGCGGAGTTTACCCGGGGAGCTGTTTTTT	CASSYGRSLPGELFF
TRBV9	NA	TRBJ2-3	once	TGTGCCAGCAGCGTAGTGCCAGACACAGATACGCAGTATTTT	CASSVVPDTDTQYF
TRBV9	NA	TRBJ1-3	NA	TGTGCCAGCAGCGTAGTTCCGGCCGCTTCCTCTGGAAACACCATATATTTT	CASSVVPAASSGNTIYF
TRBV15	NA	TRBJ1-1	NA	TGTGCCACCAGCAGAGAGGCACAGGGAGAAGCTTTCTTT	CATSREAQGEAFF
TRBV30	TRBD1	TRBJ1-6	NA	TGTGCCTGGAATTCAGGGGGATCATATAATTCACCCCTCCACTTT	CAWNSGGSYNSPLHF
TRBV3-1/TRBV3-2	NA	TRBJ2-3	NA	TGTGCCAGCAGCCAAGAATCCGGGGGAGTGTACTCAGATACGCAGTATTTT	CASSQESGGVYSDTQYF
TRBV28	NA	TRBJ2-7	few	TGTGCCAGCAGTCCGTCCTCAGGTGGGCCTTGGTCCTACGAGCAGTACTTC	CASSPSSGGPWSYEQYF
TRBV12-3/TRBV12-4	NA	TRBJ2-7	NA	TGTGCCAGCAGTTTAGTAGGGCCCTACGAGCAGTACTTC	CASSLVGPYEQYF
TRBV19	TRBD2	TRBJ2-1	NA	TGTGCCAGTAGTGCCAGCAGCGGGAACAATGAGCAGTTCTTC	CASSASSGNNEQFF
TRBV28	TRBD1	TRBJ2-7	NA	TGTGCCAGCAGTTCGGGGCCAGGGGGTGAGCAGTACTTC	CASSSGPGGEQYF
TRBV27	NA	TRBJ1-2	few	TGTGCCAGCAGTTTATTTCCGACAGGAGTCTATGGCTACACCTTC	CASSLFPTGVYGYTF
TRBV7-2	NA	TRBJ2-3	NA	TGTGCCAGCAGCTGGGTGGGAGGCCACAGCACAGATACGCAGTATTTT	CASSWVGGHSTDTQYF
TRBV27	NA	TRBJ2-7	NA	TGTGCCACCGGGTCCACTTCGGTAAGCCACGAGCAGTACTTC	CATGSTSVSHEQYF
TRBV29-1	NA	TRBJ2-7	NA	TGCAGCGCCATAAATAAGGACAGCACCTACGAGCAGTACTTC	CSAINKDSTYEQYF
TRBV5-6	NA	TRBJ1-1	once	TGTGCCAGCAGCGCCGTCGGGGTAAGGGGCACTGAAGCTTTCTTT	CASSAVGVRGTEAFF
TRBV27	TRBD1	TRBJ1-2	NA	TGTGCCAGCAAAGAGAGGGGACAGGGAAGGTTAGCGAACTATGGCTACACCTTC	CASKERGQGRLANYGYTF
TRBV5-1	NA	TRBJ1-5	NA	TGCGCCAGCAGCTTTACCGGGACAAGAGATCAGCCCCAGCATTTT	CASSFTGTRDQPQHF
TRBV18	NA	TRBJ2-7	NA	TGTGCCAGCTCACGGGACACCTACGAGCAGTACTTC	CASSRDTYEQYF
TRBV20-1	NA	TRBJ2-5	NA	TGCAGTGCCACAGCTCGCGAGACCCAGTACTTC	CSATARETQYF
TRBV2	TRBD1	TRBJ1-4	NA	TGTGCCAGCAGTTCGAGACAGGGTAGCGAAAAACTGTTTTTT	CASSSRQGSEKLFF
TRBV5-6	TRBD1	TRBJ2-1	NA	TGTGCCAGCAGCTTGGTAGTGCGGGACAGGGGATACGAGCAGTTCTTC	CASSLVVRDRGYEQFF
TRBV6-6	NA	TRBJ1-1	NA	TGTGCCAGCCATAAGGCCCCGGGGAACACTGAAGCTTTCTTT	CASHKAPGNTEAFF
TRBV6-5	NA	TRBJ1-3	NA	TGTGCCAGCAGTTACCGACCGATTGGCTCTGGAAACACCATATATTTT	CASSYRPIGSGNTIYF
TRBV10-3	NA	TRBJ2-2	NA	TGTGCCATCAGTCCCCGAGAAGTGGGGGAGCTGTTTTTT	CAISPREVGELFF
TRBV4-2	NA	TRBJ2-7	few	TGTGCCAGCAGCCAAGTGACTACACCCTACGAGCAGTACTTC	CASSQVTTPYEQYF
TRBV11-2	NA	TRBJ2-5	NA	TGTGCCAGCAGCAGAAATACGGAAGAGACCCAGTACTTC	CASSRNTEETQYF
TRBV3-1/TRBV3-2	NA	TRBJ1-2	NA	TGTGCCAGCAGCCGACTACAGGGAGGGGATGGCTACACCTTC	CASSRLQGGDGYTF
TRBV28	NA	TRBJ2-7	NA	TGTGCCAGCAGAAGACAGCAGAGCTCCTACGAGCAGTACTTC	CASRRQQSSYEQYF
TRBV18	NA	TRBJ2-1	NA	TGTGCCAGCTCACCAGGACAAAAAGAGGGGTCGTACAATGAGCAGTTCTTC	CASSPGQKEGSYNEQFF
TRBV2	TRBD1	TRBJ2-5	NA	TGTGCCAGCCGGCGTGGCAGGGGGACACAAGAGACCCAGTACTTC	CASRRGRGTQETQYF
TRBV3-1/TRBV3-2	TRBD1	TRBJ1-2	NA	TGTGCCAGCAGCCAAGACAGGGGGGAAAGACCTAACTATGGCTACACCTTC	CASSQDRGERPNYGYTF
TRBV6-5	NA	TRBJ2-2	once	TGTGCCAGCAGTTATCGCACGAACACCGGGGAGCTGTTTTTT	CASSYRTNTGELFF
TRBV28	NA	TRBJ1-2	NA	TGTGCCAGCAGCATACCGGGACCTTCTGGCTACACCTTC	CASSIPGPSGYTF
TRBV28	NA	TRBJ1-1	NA	TGTGCCAGCAGTTTATGGGCAGAGCCGGGCACTGAAGCTTTCTTT	CASSLWAEPGTEAFF
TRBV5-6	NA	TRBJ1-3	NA	TGTGCCAGCAGCATGCTGGGACCCCAGAGAGTCTCTGGAAACACCATATATTTT	CASSMLGPQRVSGNTIYF
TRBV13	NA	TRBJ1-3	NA	TGTGCCAGCAGCTTAGTGGGGTTTTTGGGTGACTCTGGAAACACCATATATTTT	CASSLVGFLGDSGNTIYF
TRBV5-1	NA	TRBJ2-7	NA	TGCGCCAGCAGCTTGGGGGTTAGCTCCTACGAGCAGTACTTC	CASSLGVSSYEQYF
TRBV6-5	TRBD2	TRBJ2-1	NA	TGTGCCAGCAGTCCGGGACTATCGTATGAGCAGTTCTTC	CASSPGLSYEQFF